These 9 T cell receptor beta chains share one sample of origin, sequenced in a study of CD8 T cells in ankylosing spondylitis. General study results and limits: A TCR beta motif of fewer than ten highly homologous variants seemed to mark ankylosing spondylitis blood.

TCRdb passed the 5' RACE reads through MiXCR, listing each CDR3 protein once. Altogether 300,000 to 400,000 distinct CDR3 sequences are present, 20% to 25% being singletons, with the ten largest covering about 16%. These receptors are not linked to any known antigen. The sample taken for sequencing was blood, either unsorted or a sorted T cell fraction (not recorded which). The receptor set was obtained from a male donor with ankylosing spondylitis.

The chain has TRBV2 and TRBJ2-1; D remains ambiguous. This CDR3 comprises 13 residues. The V end was cut by 8 bases, the J end by 7 bases, with 15 bases between. Germline CDR1 reads SNHLY; CDR2 reads FYNNEI. The CDR3 protein is CASEIMAENEQFF. CDR3 in DNA: TGTGCCAGCGAGATTATGGCCGAGAATGAGCAGTTCTTC.

Ten or more counts support this clonotype. The rearrangement joins TRBV5-1 to TRBJ2-5; D is ambiguous. The CDR3 is 13 residues long. Germline CDR1 reads SGHRS; CDR2 reads YFSETQ. The germline V and J ends were trimmed by 1 base and 3 bases, with 7 bases remaining between them. Here the CDR3 DNA reads TGCGCCAGCAGCTTGTTCGCGGAAGAGACCCAGTACTTC. Translation: CASSLFAEETQYF.

This clonotype was seen a handful of times. V usage is TRBV18 and J usage is TRBJ2-2, with 8 bases matching TRBD2. This CDR3 has 16 amino acids. The J segment lost 4 bases and the V segment lost 3 bases, leaving 7 bases of the junction unmatched. Germline V CDR1 and CDR2: KGHSH, LQKENI. CDR3 loop: CASSPSGAGVTGELFF. The CDR3 DNA is TGTGCCAGCTCACCCAGTGGAGCGGGAGTCACCGGGGAGCTGTTTTTT. The full variable domain, with the rest looked up from reference TRBV18 and TRBJ2-2, is NAGVMQNPRHLVRRRGQEARLRCSPMKGHSHVYWYRQLPEEGLKFMVYLQKENIIDESGMPKERFSAEFPKEGPSILRIQQVVRGDSAAYFCASSPSGAGVTGELFFGEGSRLTVL.

This chain links TRBV3-1 with TRBJ2-7; D is undetermined. This CDR3 has 15 amino acids. The V and J ends lost 2 bases and 3 bases respectively, with 14 bases between them. CDR1 and CDR2 from the germline V gene are LGHDT and YNNKEL (reference sequence). DNA of the CDR3: TGTGCCAGCAGCCAAAACCCTTCTTCAGACTACGAGCAGTACTTC. Amino acid sequence: CASSQNPSSDYEQYF.

The rearrangement uses TRBV3-1 and TRBJ2-5; unclear D gene. Deletions cut 4 bases from V and 0 bases from J, with 15 bases between. This CDR3 comprises 16 residues. The germline gives CDR1 LGHDT, CDR2 YNNKEL (reference sequence). CDR3: CASSRYSGPYQETQYF. The CDR3 DNA reads as TGTGCCAGCAGCCGATACAGTGGACCGTACCAAGAGACCCAGTACTTC.

This clonotype was seen a handful of times. The chain links TRBV7-6 to TRBJ2-1; D may be TRBD2 (6 bases). Trimming left V 5 bases short and J 7 bases short, with 18 bases between. This CDR3 has 15 residues. The germline V gene has CDR1 SGHVS and CDR2 FNYEAQ. CDR3 bases: TGTGCCAGCAGCCTGACGGGAGAGAGGGTTAATGAGCAGTTCTTC. This translates into CASSLTGERVNEQFF.

This clonotype was seen just once. The chain recombines TRBV5-4 with TRBJ2-5; TRBD2 matches 8 bases. The ends lost 0 bases at V and 5 bases at J; junction bases unmatched: 15. The CDR3 is 18 residues long. Germline V lookup: CDR1 SGHNT, CDR2 YYREEE (reference sequence). The CDR3 is CASSLEGTRARVGETQYF. Written as DNA, the CDR3 is TGTGCCAGCAGCTTGGAGGGGACTAGGGCCCGCGTTGGCGAGACCCAGTACTTC.

V and J are TRBV20-1 and TRBJ2-7; the D is unclear. The CDR3 extends over 13 amino acids. Germline V gives CDR1 DFQATT, CDR2 SNEGSKA (reference sequence). Trimming took off 2 bases at V and 7 bases at J, with 15 bases between the two ends. This CDR3 reads CSARSTGRSEQYF. As DNA, the CDR3 is TGCAGTGCTAGATCAACCGGACGCAGTGAGCAGTACTTC.

The chain carries TRBV11-1 and TRBJ2-3, with 9 nucleotides matching TRBD2. J lost 0 bases, V lost 6 bases, and 13 bases had no gene match. The CDR3 is 18 residues long. Germline loops: CDR1 SGHAT, CDR2 FQDESV (reference sequence). CDR3 coding DNA: TGTGCCAGCAGGACGCGGGAGGGCCCCCGTGCTAGCACAGATACGCAGTATTTT. This gives the protein CASRTREGPRASTDTQYF.